Described below is a single T cell receptor beta chain sequence and its context. The data were obtained in a study of Ad26.COV2.S vaccination and SARS-CoV-2 variants. On the study more broadly: The donor was enrolled in the Ad26.COV2.S arm of the COV1001 trial. Doses of Ad26.COV2.S were injected into muscle once or twice, 56 days apart.

The treatment is: some 19 received Ad26.COV2.S at low or high dose, single or two shots; roughly five received placebo; per-sample allocation not given. Sampling was done on day 63 after the first vaccine or placebo injection. Sequenced by immunoSEQ multiplex PCR; TCRdb stores in-frame clones only, minus some. The sample records approximately 340,000 clones, about 88% being singletons. The CDR3 covers 14 residues. Germline loops: CDR1 WNHNN, CDR2 SYGVQD (reference sequence). Trimming removed 3 bases at V and 0 bases at J, with 8 bases between. This receptor was identified in a person aged 18-60 years who received the Ad26.COV2.S COVID-19 vaccine or a placebo. Sequencing was performed on peripheral blood, taken in a trial of Ad26.COV2.S vaccine versus placebo. The genes are TRBV10-1 and TRBJ2-5, with a possible D match to TRBD2 (7 bases). The CDR3 here is CASSEGGDQETQYF. Here the CDR3 DNA reads TGCGCCAGCAGTGAAGGGGGGGACCAAGAGACCCAGTACTTC.